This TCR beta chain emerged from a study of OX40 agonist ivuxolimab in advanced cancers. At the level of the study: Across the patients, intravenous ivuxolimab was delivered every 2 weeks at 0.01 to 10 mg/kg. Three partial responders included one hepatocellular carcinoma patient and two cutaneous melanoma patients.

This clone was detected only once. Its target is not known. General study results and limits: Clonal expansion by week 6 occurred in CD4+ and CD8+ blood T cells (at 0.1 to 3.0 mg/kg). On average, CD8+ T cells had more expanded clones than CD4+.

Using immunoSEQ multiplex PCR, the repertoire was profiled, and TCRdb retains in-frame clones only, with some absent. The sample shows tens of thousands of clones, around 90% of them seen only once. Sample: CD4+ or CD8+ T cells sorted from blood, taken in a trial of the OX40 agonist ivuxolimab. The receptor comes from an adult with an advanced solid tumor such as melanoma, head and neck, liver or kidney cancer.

CDR3 in amino acids: CASSRTSGNTGELFF. CDR3 sequence (DNA): TGTGCCAGCAGCAGGACTAGCGGGAACACCGGGGAGCTGTTTTTT. The genes are TRBV2 and TRBJ2-2; TRBD2 matches 10 bases. Germline lookup yields CDR1 SNHLY and CDR2 FYNNEI. V trimming: 6 bases; J trimming: 1 base; junction bases outside the gene matches: 2. This CDR3 is built from 15 residues. The full variable domain, completed using reference TRBV2 and TRBJ2-2, is EPEVTQTPSHQVTQMGQEVILRCVPISNHLYFYWYRQILGQKVEFLVSFYNNEISEKSEIFDDQFSVERPDGSNFTLKIRSTKLEDSAMYFCASSRTSGNTGELFFGEGSRLTVL.